Presented here are 31 T cell receptor beta chains from one specimen sequenced in a study of CD8+ T cells in alopecia areata listed by TCRdb under 2018. Library preparation used the immunoSEQ multiplex PCR assay. For TCR sequencing, RNA was extracted from every sample and reverse transcribed into cDNA to serve as template. TCRdb took this table from immuneACCESS and kept in-frame rearrangements with V and J called. Such tables lack part of the clones; where checked against another copy, unresolved V genes explain under half of the gap, and the rest is unexplained. The sample table contains more than 100,000 clones; only one count was recorded for 58% of them. The ten largest clones take up 3.5% to 5% of the sample. According to the study, the label for this sample's time point signals: baseline before oral tofacitinib. The input for sequencing was CD4+ T cells sorted from blood, taken at week 0. Receptors originate from a human donor with alopecia areata.

V gene TRBV7-9 combines with J gene TRBJ2-2; D not certain. Trimming left V 1 base short and J 4 bases short, with 10 bases between. Germline V gene data show CDR1 as SEHNR and CDR2 as FQNEAQ (reference sequence). CDR3 size: 15 residues. The CDR3 DNA is TGTGCCAGCAGCTTAGTGCACAGCCCCACCGGGGAGCTGTTTTTT. As protein: CASSLVHSPTGELFF.

This clone was detected once. The chain has TRBV7-9 and TRBJ2-7; TRBD1 aligns across 8 bases. CDR3 length: 15 amino acids. Germline CDR1 is SEHNR and CDR2 is FQNEAQ (reference sequence). V gave up 4 bases and J gave up 3 bases; unmatched junction bases: 8. Written as DNA, the CDR3 is TGTGCCAGCAGCTCAAAGGGGACAGGTCTCTACGAGCAGTACTTC. This gives the protein CASSSKGTGLYEQYF.

The chain recombines TRBV7-9 with TRBJ1-1, with 7 positions matching TRBD1. Looked up from germline, CDR1 is SEHNR and CDR2 is FQNEAQ (reference sequence). This CDR3 contains 12 residues. Trimming cost V 3 bases and J 7 bases; bases outside gene matches: 2. The CDR3 nucleotides read TGTGCCAGCAGCTTTTCAGGGGGTGAAGCTTTCTTT. It translates to CASSFSGGEAFF.

This clone was detected only a few times. The chain has TRBV7-2 and TRBJ2-7; TRBD1 agrees at 11 bases. The ends lost 4 bases at V and 6 bases at J; junction bases unmatched: 8. Germline CDR1 SGHTA, CDR2 FQGNSA. This CDR3 region has 15 residues. The CDR3 region has the DNA TGTGCCAGCAGCTCCCGGGACAGGGGGATGGTCGAGCAGTACTTC. This encodes CASSSRDRGMVEQYF.

V is TRBV5-4 and J is TRBJ2-5; perhaps TRBD2 as D (6 bases). The length of the CDR3 is 14 residues. V gave up 3 bases and J gave up 1 base, with 10 bases separating them. CDR1 SGHNT and CDR2 YYREEE come from the germline V gene (reference sequence). CDR3 amino acids: CASSSHSGQETQYF. The CDR3 nucleotides read TGTGCCAGCAGCTCCCATAGCGGCCAAGAGACCCAGTACTTC.

The chain links TRBV7-2 to TRBJ1-1, with 7 bases identical to TRBD1. CDR1 is SGHTA and CDR2 is FQGNSA in the germline V gene. J lost 2 bases, V lost 4 bases, and 4 bases had no gene match. The CDR3 is 14 amino acids. CDR3 in amino acids: CASSSGDRNTEAFF. As DNA, the CDR3 is TGTGCCAGCAGCTCGGGGGACAGAAACACTGAAGCTTTCTTT.

The V call is TRBV5-1, the J call TRBJ2-5, with D perhaps being TRBD1 or TRBD2 (5 bases each). The germline CDR1 and CDR2 sequences are SGHRS and YFSETQ. V lost 1 base to trimming and J lost 2 bases, with 12 bases between them. The CDR3 loop spans 15 amino acids. Written as DNA, the CDR3 is TGCGCCAGCAGCTTGATAGGGACGGCTCAAGAGACCCAGTACTTC. Its protein is CASSLIGTAQETQYF.

This clone was observed once. V gene TRBV7-2 combines with J gene TRBJ2-4; D is undetermined. The germline V gene encodes CDR1 SGHTA and CDR2 FQGNSA. The V gene lost 8 bases and the J gene lost 9 bases, with 11 bases spanning the gap. The CDR3 loop spans 11 amino acids. The CDR3 sequence is CASGVEVIQYF. The CDR3 DNA follows: TGTGCCAGCGGGGTCGAGGTCATTCAGTACTTC.

The chain links TRBV23-1 to TRBJ1-5, with D possibly matching TRBD1 (5 bases). TRBV23-1 is an ORF for which the function is uncertain. There are 16 residues in the CDR3. V gave up 0 bases and J gave up 2 bases, with 11 bases separating them. For the CDR3, the DNA is TGCGCCAGCAGTCAATCGGGCCCCAGGGGCAATCAGCCCCAGCATTTT. Encoded protein: CASSQSGPRGNQPQHF.

This chain links TRBV5-1 with TRBJ1-1; no reliable D call. CDR3 length equals 16 residues. V gave up 0 bases and J gave up 5 bases, with 17 bases separating them. CDR1 and CDR2 (germline): SGHRS, YFSETQ. Here the CDR3 DNA reads TGCGCCAGCAGCTTGGGGGCACCCCAACTCGGGACTGAAGCTTTCTTT. This translates into CASSLGAPQLGTEAFF. Looking up the rest from reference TRBV5-1 and TRBJ1-1 gives the full variable domain: KAGVTQTPRYLIKTRGQQVTLSCSPISGHRSVSWYQQTPGQGLQFLFEYFSETQRNKGNFPGRFSGRQFSNSRSEMNVSTLELGDSALYLCASSLGAPQLGTEAFFGQGTRLTVV.

The chain combines TRBV5-1 with TRBJ2-3; a possible D gene is TRBD2 (5 bases). The length of the CDR3 is 13 residues. Trimming stripped 4 bases from V and 6 bases from J, with 12 bases between. Germline V lookup: CDR1 SGHRS, CDR2 YFSETQ. The CDR3 sequence: CASSEGWGDTQYF. CDR3 bases: TGCGCCAGCAGCGAGGGATGGGGTGATACGCAGTATTTT.

The J gene is TRBJ1-3, the V gene TRBV30; tentative D call: TRBD1 (5 bases). Germline-derived CDR1 and CDR2 are GTSNPN and SVGIG (reference sequence). The CDR3 sequence is 14 residues long. V lost 4 bases and J lost 8, with 18 bases in between. CDR3 DNA sequence: TGTGCCTGGAACCGGGGCCGCGAAGTACACACCATATATTTT. Amino acid sequence: CAWNRGREVHTIYF.

The table lists this clone with a few counts. This chain uses TRBV4-3 with TRBJ1-2; D perhaps matches TRBD1 (6 bases). This CDR3 has 13 residues. Trimming took 4 bases from V and 6 from J, leaving 12 bases between them. Germline lookup yields CDR1 LGHNA and CDR2 YSLEER. CDR3 protein: CASSRAGADGYTF. The CDR3 coding sequence is TGCGCCAGCAGCCGGGCAGGGGCCGATGGCTACACCTTC.

V usage is TRBV2 and J usage is TRBJ2-5; 10 nucleotides align to TRBD2. The ends lost 7 bases at V and 3 bases at J; junction bases unmatched: 8. The CDR3 totals 15 residues. Germline V CDR1 and CDR2: SNHLY, FYNNEI. CDR3 region: CASTLFLAGEETQYF. The CDR3 DNA sequence: TGTGCCAGCACCCTCTTCCTAGCGGGAGAAGAGACCCAGTACTTC.

The chain is built from TRBV10-3 and TRBJ1-3; TRBD1 is a possible D gene (6 bases). Germline CDR1 reads ENHRY; CDR2 reads SYGVKD. V lost 5 bases and J 2 bases, leaving 10 bases between the germline ends. The CDR3 sequence is 14 residues long. The CDR3 here is CAISRGGAGNTIYF. As DNA, the CDR3 is TGTGCCATCAGTCGAGGGGGTGCTGGAAACACCATATATTTT.

This clone has more than one count but fewer than ten. The chain employs TRBV20-1 and TRBJ1-1; TRBD1 aligns across 7 bases. Germline V gene sequence: CDR1 DFQATT, CDR2 SNEGSKA (reference sequence). Germline trimming cut 6 bases from V and 7 bases from J; bases unmatched to any gene: 5. There are 11 residues in the CDR3. CDR3 residues: CSALRDSEAFF. In nucleotides, the CDR3 is TGCAGTGCCCTCCGGGACAGTGAAGCTTTCTTT.

In its sample, this clone was seen once. V usage is TRBV5-1 and J usage is TRBJ1-5; D unresolved. The germline V gene has CDR1 SGHRS and CDR2 YFSETQ. V was shortened by 0 bases and J by 1 base, with 2 bases between the two germline ends. This CDR3 is built from 13 residues. The CDR3 region has the DNA TGCGCCAGCAGCTTGGACAGCAATCAGCCCCAGCATTTT. This sequence encodes CASSLDSNQPQHF.

In this sample, this clone turned up a few times. This chain joins TRBV27 and TRBJ1-1, with 8 bases identical to TRBD1. Germline V gene data show CDR1 as MNHEY and CDR2 as SMNVEV (reference sequence). Trimming took 5 bases from V and 7 from J; bases not matched to a gene: 9. This CDR3 comprises 14 residues. CDR3 nucleotides: TGTGCCAGCAGTCTTAAACAGGGGGGCCATGAAGCTTTCTTT. Protein: CASSLKQGGHEAFF.

The chain uses TRBV29-1 and TRBJ2-5; TRBD2 might be the D (6 bases). Trimming took off 3 bases at V and 8 bases at J, with 13 bases between the two ends. The CDR3 extends over 12 amino acids. In germline, CDR1 is SQVTM, CDR2 ANQGSEA. CDR3 bases: TGCAGCGTTGACAGGGAGGCGCGAACCCAGTACTTC. It codes for CSVDREARTQYF.

The chain uses TRBV6-5 and TRBJ2-7; D remains unclear. V was pared by 8 bases and J by 6 bases, with 17 bases between. There are 13 residues in the CDR3. CDR1 and CDR2 (germline): MNHEY, SVGAGI. The CDR3 loop is CASSGGLSGEQYF. For the CDR3, the DNA is TGTGCCAGCTCGGGCGGCCTCTCCGGCGAGCAGTACTTC.

The chain links TRBV19 to TRBJ1-5, with 9 bases aligning to TRBD1. Looked up from germline, CDR1 is LNHDA and CDR2 is SQIVND (reference sequence). With 8 bases clipped from V and 4 bases from J, the junction kept 3 bases outside the gene matches. There are 13 residues in the CDR3. CDR3 DNA sequence: TGTGCCAGTGGGACAGGGAAAAATCAGCCCCAGCATTTT. Translated, it gives CASGTGKNQPQHF.

This chain connects TRBV19 to TRBJ1-2, with 9 bases fitting TRBD1. The germline CDR1 and CDR2 sequences are LNHDA and SQIVND (reference sequence). CDR3 length: 16 amino acids. The V gene end was trimmed by 6 bases and the J gene end by 6 bases; junction bases not matched to a gene: 14. CDR3 sequence (DNA): TGTGCCAGTAGCCTGCACTCCCGGGACAGGGACAATGGCTACACCTTC. This gives the protein CASSLHSRDRDNGYTF.

This clone appeared a few times. The CDR3 DNA follows: TGTGCCAGCAGCTGGAACGTAGCCTACGAGCAGTACTTC. As protein: CASSWNVAYEQYF. J is TRBJ2-7 and V is TRBV7-2; D ambiguous. There are 13 residues in the CDR3. The germline V and J ends were trimmed by 4 bases and 2 bases, with 9 bases remaining between them. The germline CDR1 and CDR2 sequences are SGHTA and FQGNSA.

This clone occurred a few times. V usage is TRBV19 and J usage is TRBJ2-1; 7 nucleotides align to TRBD2. CDR3 length equals 15 residues. The germline V gene has CDR1 LNHDA and CDR2 SQIVND (reference sequence). V shed 5 bases, J shed 9 bases, and the junction held 13 bases outside the gene matches. The CDR3 protein is CASSSRSGIFTEQFF. In nucleotides, the CDR3 is TGTGCCAGTAGTTCCAGGAGCGGGATCTTCACTGAGCAGTTCTTC.

The chain joins TRBV6-5 to TRBJ2-5; D is possibly TRBD2 (5 bases). This CDR3 has 13 residues. Germline V gene data show CDR1 as MNHEY and CDR2 as SVGAGI. Trimming took off 4 bases at V and 8 bases at J, with 14 bases between the two ends. CDR3 amino acids: CASSSGLDLTQYF. In DNA, the CDR3 is TGTGCCAGCAGTTCAGGACTCGATCTCACCCAGTACTTC.

Only one count was recorded for this clone. The chain employs TRBV4-3 and TRBJ2-4; no clear D gene. Germline V gene lookup returns CDR1 LGHNA and CDR2 YSLEER. The CDR3 is 17 amino acids. Trimming stripped 0 bases from V and 1 base from J, with 13 bases between. Written as DNA, the CDR3 is TGCGCCAGCAGCCAAGATTTCGGCATTGGGGCCAAAAACATTCAGTACTTC. Protein product: CASSQDFGIGAKNIQYF.

This chain joins TRBV19 and TRBJ2-7, with TRBD2 matching 7 bases. Germline trimming cut 1 base from V and 2 bases from J; bases unmatched to any gene: 8. This CDR3 has 16 residues. The germline V gene encodes CDR1 LNHDA and CDR2 SQIVND (reference sequence). CDR3 in DNA: TGTGCCAGTAGTATAGTTGGCGGGGGAGACCCCTACGAGCAGTACTTC. Protein: CASSIVGGGDPYEQYF.

V is TRBV7-9 and J is TRBJ1-1; D gene uncertain. Trimming removed 5 bases from V and 3 bases from J, with 13 bases in between. The CDR3 sequence is 14 residues long. Germline V gene sequence: CDR1 SEHNR, CDR2 FQNEAQ (reference sequence). The chain's CDR3 is CASSQTREDTEAFF. The CDR3 coding sequence is TGTGCCAGCAGCCAGACAAGGGAAGACACTGAAGCTTTCTTT.

The chain joins TRBV2 to TRBJ2-3; TRBD2 aligns across 10 bases. The CDR3 is made up of 14 amino acids. Germline CDR1 reads SNHLY; CDR2 reads FYNNEI. V gave up 6 bases and J gave up 5 bases; unmatched junction bases: 5. Here the CDR3 reads CASRSGGAGDTQYF. The CDR3 DNA is TGTGCCAGCAGGAGCGGGGGGGCAGGAGATACGCAGTATTTT. Complete variable domain (other parts from reference TRBV2 and TRBJ2-3): EPEVTQTPSHQVTQMGQEVILRCVPISNHLYFYWYRQILGQKVEFLVSFYNNEISEKSEIFDDQFSVERPDGSNFTLKIRSTKLEDSAMYFCASRSGGAGDTQYFGPGTRLTVL.

The chain uses TRBV5-1 and TRBJ1-3, with a tentative D call TRBD1 (6 bases). Trimming took 0 bases from V and 4 from J, leaving 8 bases between them. The CDR3 loop spans 14 amino acids. Germline V CDR1 and CDR2: SGHRS, YFSETQ. The CDR3 coding sequence is TGCGCCAGCAGCTTGGCTGACAGGGGAAACACCATATATTTT. Its translation is CASSLADRGNTIYF.

The CDR3 nucleotides are TGTGCCAGCAGCCCGGAGGGGGGCCAGAGGGGTGTGGAGCAGTTCTTC. Amino acids: CASSPEGGQRGVEQFF. This chain uses TRBV7-2 with TRBJ2-1, with D perhaps TRBD1 or TRBD2 (6 bases each). Germline-derived CDR1 and CDR2 are SGHTA and FQGNSA. The CDR3 extends over 16 amino acids. V lost 5 bases to trimming and J lost 10 bases, with 24 bases between them.